These 27 T cell receptor beta chains originate from one sample sequenced in a study of blood T cell repertoires in COVID-19. Profiling relied on immunoSEQ multiplex PCR, and the TCRdb table lists in-frame clones only, not all of them. The sample has about 320,000 clones; about nine tenths are singletons. The sample taken for sequencing was PBMCs or T cells enriched from blood (not recorded which). The source is a woman between 18 and 29 years old who had recovered from COVID-19.

In its sample, this clone was seen once. This rearrangement joins TRBV19 to TRBJ1-5; the match to TRBD1 covers 9 bases. Per germline, CDR1 LNHDA and CDR2 SQIVND (reference sequence). The length of the CDR3 is 15 residues. V lost 7 bases and J lost 6; bases outside the gene matches: 10. CDR3 residues: CASTHGDRVSQPQHF. CDR3 DNA: TGTGCCAGTACCCACGGGGACAGGGTCTCTCAGCCCCAGCATTTT.

On this clone: Other DNA sequences in this specimen translate into the identical CDR3. This CDR3 is CSVGQGGTEAFF. CDR3 bases: TGCAGCGTAGGACAGGGAGGCACTGAAGCTTTCTTT. This chain uses TRBV29-1 with TRBJ1-1, with 8 bases lining up with TRBD1. This CDR3 region has 12 residues. Germline V lookup: CDR1 SQVTM, CDR2 ANQGSEA. Germline trimming cut 6 bases from V and 4 bases from J; bases unmatched to any gene: 4.

The chain couples TRBV5-5 to TRBJ1-1; no reliable D call. The CDR3 runs to 15 residues. Germline V gives CDR1 SGHKS, CDR2 YYEKEE (reference sequence). Between the trimmed V and J ends, which lost 1 base and 1 base, there was a span of 11 bases. The CDR3 sequence: CASSLSDIPNTEAFF. DNA of the CDR3: TGTGCCAGCAGCTTGTCCGACATCCCGAACACTGAAGCTTTCTTT.

The V gene is TRBV18, the J gene TRBJ1-2; D is undetermined. The V end lost 6 bases, the J end lost 2 bases, and 7 bases lay between the germline ends. Per germline, CDR1 KGHSH and CDR2 LQKENI. CDR3 length equals 12 residues. The CDR3 DNA sequence: TGTGCCAGCTCCCAGGCAAACTATGGCTACACCTTC. Translated: CASSQANYGYTF.

The chain employs TRBV25-1 and TRBJ2-1; 8 bases are a match to TRBD2. The CDR3 is made up of 15 amino acids. Germline V gene sequence: CDR1 MGHDK, CDR2 SYGVNS. V lost 5 bases to trimming and J lost 2 bases; unmatched junction nucleotides: 5. This CDR3 reads CASSYQAGAYNEQFF. CDR3 in DNA: TGTGCCAGCAGTTACCAAGCGGGAGCCTACAATGAGCAGTTCTTC.

V usage is TRBV19 and J usage is TRBJ1-1; TRBD1 agrees at 7 bases. V lost 3 bases, J lost 6 bases, and 4 bases stayed unmatched. This CDR3 comprises 13 residues. Germline V lookup: CDR1 LNHDA, CDR2 SQIVND (reference sequence). CDR3 in DNA: TGTGCCAGTAGTATTAGGCAGGGGGCTGAAGCTTTCTTT. Translating gives CASSIRQGAEAFF.

The CDR3 region has the DNA TGTGCCAGCAGCCCTCGCCAGGGCGTTGAGACCCAGTACTTC. This codes for CASSPRQGVETQYF. This chain links TRBV3-1 (or the pseudogene TRBV3-2) with TRBJ2-5, with D possibly matching TRBD1 (5 bases). This CDR3 is built from 14 residues. Germline CDR1 reads LGHDT; CDR2 reads YNNKEL (reference sequence). V lost 4 bases to trimming and J lost 5 bases, with 14 bases between them.

This chain uses TRBV3-1 (or the pseudogene TRBV3-2) with TRBJ1-1; D is perhaps TRBD1 (5 bases). From germline, CDR1 is LGHDT and CDR2 YNNKEL (reference sequence). Trimming removed 0 bases from V and 4 bases from J, with 18 bases in between. This CDR3 has 17 residues. CDR3 bases: TGTGCCAGCAGCCAAGATTCCCCAGGGCCTACGTCCACTGAAGCTTTCTTT. The encoded protein is CASSQDSPGPTSTEAFF.

The chain recombines TRBV3-1 (or the pseudogene TRBV3-2) with TRBJ2-1; D gene unclear. V lost 1 base to trimming and J lost 8 bases, with 3 bases between them. From germline, CDR1 is LGHDT and CDR2 YNNKEL (reference sequence). The length of the CDR3 is 11 residues. The CDR3: CASSQADEQFF. The CDR3 DNA reads as TGTGCCAGCAGCCAAGCCGATGAGCAGTTCTTC.

In its sample, this clone was seen a few times. This chain joins TRBV19 and TRBJ1-3; D gene unclear. CDR1 and CDR2 from the germline V gene are LNHDA and SQIVND (reference sequence). V was pared by 5 bases and J by 0 bases, with 11 bases between. This CDR3 comprises 15 residues. The CDR3 sequence is CASSLRTSSGNTIYF. The CDR3, as DNA: TGTGCCAGTAGTCTTCGGACTAGCTCTGGAAACACCATATATTTT.

CDR3 region: CASRDRGHEQYF. The CDR3 DNA is TGTGCCAGTAGAGACAGGGGCCACGAGCAGTACTTC. The chain joins TRBV19 to TRBJ2-7; 8 nucleotides agree with TRBD1. There are 12 residues in the CDR3. Germline values: CDR1 LNHDA, CDR2 SQIVND (reference sequence). The junction had 3 bases not matched to a gene; V was cut back by 6 bases and J by 5 bases.

This clone was seen once. The chain employs TRBV3-1 (or the pseudogene TRBV3-2) and TRBJ2-1; the match to TRBD2 covers 10 bases. Trimming took 3 bases from V and 6 from J; bases not matched to a gene: 2. CDR3 length equals 14 residues. Germline V lookup: CDR1 LGHDT, CDR2 YNNKEL (reference sequence). The CDR3 DNA is TGTGCCAGCAGCCATAGCGGGGGGTTCAATGAGCAGTTCTTC. Translation gives CASSHSGGFNEQFF.

V is TRBV11-2 and J is TRBJ1-1, with TRBD1 matching 9 bases. This CDR3 comprises 16 residues. The V segment lost 4 bases and the J segment 2 bases; nucleotides outside the gene matches: 8. In germline, CDR1 is SGHAT, CDR2 FQNNGV. The CDR3 nucleotides are TGTGCCAGCAGCTCCTCGCCGGGACAGGGAAACACTGAAGCTTTCTTT. Protein: CASSSSPGQGNTEAFF.

The chain employs TRBV12-3 or TRBV12-4 and TRBJ2-1; the D gene is possibly TRBD2 (5 bases). Deletions cut 3 bases from V and 12 bases from J, with 12 bases between. The CDR3 has 12 residues. The CDR3 coding sequence is TGTGCCAGCAGTTTCCCAGGAGGACTGCAGTTCTTC. Residues: CASSFPGGLQFF.

V usage is TRBV4-1 and J usage is TRBJ1-4; 7 bases match TRBD1. Germline-derived CDR1 and CDR2 are MGHRA and YSYEKL. CDR3 length equals 16 residues. V shed 4 bases, J shed 1 base, and the junction held 6 bases outside the gene matches. The CDR3 region is CASSPSRTGTNEKLFF. For the CDR3, the DNA is TGCGCCAGCAGCCCGAGCCGGACAGGAACTAATGAAAAACTGTTTTTT.

The chain recombines TRBV5-1 with TRBJ2-3, with TRBD1 matching over 7 bases. V lost 4 bases to trimming and J lost 7 bases; unmatched junction nucleotides: 9. The length of the CDR3 is 14 residues. Per the germline V gene, CDR1 is SGHRS and CDR2 is YFSETQ. The CDR3 spells CASSRDSPQNTQYF. The CDR3 DNA reads TGCGCCAGCAGCCGGGACAGTCCACAAAATACGCAGTATTTT.

Here the CDR3 DNA reads TGTGCCAGCAGCCAAGTAAACAGACTCGGGGATGGCTACACCTTC. This gives the protein CASSQVNRLGDGYTF. The rearrangement joins TRBV3-1 (or the pseudogene TRBV3-2) to TRBJ1-2; unclear D gene. V was cut by 1 base and J by 6 bases, with 15 bases left in between. Germline loops: CDR1 LGHDT, CDR2 YNNKEL (reference sequence). The CDR3 loop spans 15 amino acids.

The chain uses TRBV9 and TRBJ2-2; perhaps TRBD2 as D (6 bases). CDR3 length: 14 residues. CDR1 and CDR2 from the germline V gene are SGDLS and YYNGEE. The V end was cut by 4 bases, the J end by 2 bases, with 9 bases between. CDR3 bases: TGTGCCAGCAGCACCGGGGGTAACACCGGGGAGCTGTTTTTT. This codes for CASSTGGNTGELFF.

J is TRBJ2-7 and V is TRBV21-1; no DNA check was done on the table's D call, TRBD2. TRBV21-1 is termed a pseudogene. The CDR3 extends over 15 amino acids. The chain's CDR3 is CASSKRTSRSYEQYF. The CDR3 nucleotides read TGTGCCAGCAGCAAACGGACTAGCAGGTCCTACGAGCAGTACTTC.

The chain links TRBV5-6 to TRBJ2-5, with 10 bases identical to TRBD1. V trimming: 4 bases; J trimming: 7 bases; junction bases outside the gene matches: 4. Germline V gene sequence: CDR1 SGHDT, CDR2 YYEEEE. The CDR3 length is 13 residues. The CDR3 reads CASSQGQGGTQYF. CDR3 coding DNA: TGTGCCAGCAGCCAAGGACAGGGGGGGACCCAGTACTTC.

The CDR3 region is CASSETEDSGNTIYF. In DNA, the CDR3 is TGTGCCAGCAGTGAAACTGAGGACTCTGGAAACACCATATATTTT. This chain uses TRBV6-1 with TRBJ1-3; D call uncertain. Trimming pared 2 bases from V and 0 bases from J, leaving 8 bases between. Germline V gives CDR1 MNHNS, CDR2 SASEGT. This CDR3 spans 15 amino acids.

The V gene is TRBV7-3, the J gene TRBJ1-1, with TRBD1 as a possible D gene (5 bases). This CDR3 has 12 residues. The V end was cut by 0 bases, the J end by 8 bases, with 7 bases between. The germline gives CDR1 SGHTA, CDR2 FQGTGA. CDR3 coding DNA: TGTGCCAGCAGCTTAACGCGGGGGGAAGCTTTCTTT. Translated: CASSLTRGEAFF.

The rearrangement joins TRBV19 to TRBJ2-1; 13 positions match TRBD2. There are 19 residues in the CDR3. V lost 3 bases to trimming and J lost 4 bases; unmatched junction nucleotides: 12. Germline CDR1 reads LNHDA; CDR2 reads SQIVND (reference sequence). In DNA form, the CDR3 reads TGTGCCAGTAGTATGGACCCCCGACTAGCGGGGGGTCTTTACAATGAGCAGTTCTTC. Protein product: CASSMDPRLAGGLYNEQFF.

The CDR3 sequence is CASSSPGTSGGGSTDTQYF. The CDR3 nucleotides read TGTGCCAGCAGCTCCCCCGGGACTAGCGGGGGGGGTAGCACAGATACGCAGTATTTT. The rearrangement joins TRBV7-3 to TRBJ2-3; 16 bases are shared with TRBD2. Trimming took 4 bases from V and 0 from J; bases not matched to a gene: 7. The CDR3 runs 19 residues. Germline V gives CDR1 SGHTA, CDR2 FQGTGA.

This clone was recorded only once. V gene TRBV5-6 combines with J gene TRBJ2-1; 8 bases line up with TRBD1. The CDR3 loop spans 16 amino acids. CDR1 SGHDT and CDR2 YYEEEE come from the germline V gene. After removal of 2 bases from V and 3 bases from J, the junction contained 7 bases not matched to a gene. The DNA for the CDR3 is TGTGCCAGCAGCTTCTCATCAGGGGGCGGCTACAATGAGCAGTTCTTC. The encoded protein is CASSFSSGGGYNEQFF.

The rearrangement joins TRBV2 to TRBJ2-1; D is possibly TRBD1 (6 bases). V lost 1 base, J lost 7 bases, and 11 bases lay in between. The length of the CDR3 is 14 residues. CDR1 and CDR2 from the germline V gene are SNHLY and FYNNEI. The CDR3 loop is CASSEGGLWNEQFF. CDR3 in DNA: TGTGCCAGCAGTGAAGGGGGGCTCTGGAATGAGCAGTTCTTC.

This chain connects TRBV5-6 to TRBJ2-7; 8 nucleotides match TRBD1. The CDR3 contains 13 residues. V lost 1 base, J lost 4 bases, and 1 base stayed unmatched. Germline-derived CDR1 and CDR2 are SGHDT and YYEEEE. DNA of the CDR3: TGTGCCAGCAGCTTGCAGGGGGCGTACGAGCAGTACTTC. Its protein product is CASSLQGAYEQYF.